These T cell receptor beta chains were read from a single sample in a study of blood T cell repertoires in COVID-19. Data came from immunoSEQ multiplex PCR; TCRdb stores just in-frame clones and leaves some out. Of 170,000 or so clones listed, roughly 89% are singletons. The material sequenced was peripheral blood. Source of these receptors: a woman aged 70-85 years with COVID-19, enrolled during active disease. CDR3s include the opening cysteine and the closing phenylalanine or tryptophan. Fields, in order: CDR3 DNA, CDR3 protein, V gene, D gene, J gene, clone size. A D gene is named only where the DNA matches it firmly. The size entry is marked missing in some rows and otherwise reads once, few, many or a size class.

DNA: TGTGCCAGCAGCTCTGACAGTCGGGAGGGCTACGAGCAGTACTTC
CDR3: CASSSDSREGYEQYF
V: TRBV11-1
D: TRBD2
J: TRBJ2-7
size: -

DNA: TGTGCCAGCAGCCAAGACGCAGGGGACGGCGGCTACACCTTC
CDR3: CASSQDAGDGGYTF
V: TRBV3-1/TRBV3-2
D: -
J: TRBJ1-2
size: -

DNA: TGTGCCTGGTCTAGCGGGAGGGCCGGTGAGCAGTTCTTC
CDR3: CAWSSGRAGEQFF
V: TRBV30
D: TRBD2
J: TRBJ2-1
size: -

DNA: TGCGCCAGCATCGGAGGAGGGACCTACGAGCAGTACTTC
CDR3: CASIGGGTYEQYF
V: TRBV10-2
D: -
J: TRBJ2-7
size: -

DNA: TGTGCCAGCAGTCCCAGGGCCCCCTACGAGCAGTACTTC
CDR3: CASSPRAPYEQYF
V: TRBV3-1/TRBV3-2
D: -
J: TRBJ2-7
size: -

DNA: TGTGCCAGCACCTCAGGGGCGGGCAATCAGCCCCAGCATTTT
CDR3: CASTSGAGNQPQHF
V: TRBV28
D: -
J: TRBJ1-5
size: -

DNA: TGTGCCAGCCAGGAGGGAAATGAGCAGTTCTTC
CDR3: CASQEGNEQFF
V: TRBV12-3/TRBV12-4
D: -
J: TRBJ2-1
size: -

DNA: TGTGCCTGGAGTCCGAAGACTTCACGAATCTCTGGAAACACCATATATTTT
CDR3: CAWSPKTSRISGNTIYF
V: TRBV30
D: -
J: TRBJ1-3
size: -

DNA: TGTGCCAGCAGCGGATGGGAGCAAGAGACCCAGTACTTC
CDR3: CASSGWEQETQYF
V: TRBV9
D: -
J: TRBJ2-5
size: few

DNA: TGTGCCAGCAGTACAGGGTTTTACGAGCAGTACTTC
CDR3: CASSTGFYEQYF
V: TRBV28
D: -
J: TRBJ2-7
size: -

DNA: TGTGCTAGTGCCCCCCTCCCGGGGGGCGAGCAGTACTTC
CDR3: CASAPLPGGEQYF
V: TRBV12-5
D: TRBD2
J: TRBJ2-7
size: -

DNA: TGCAGCGTTTCCCAGGGTCGCTATGGCTACACCTTC
CDR3: CSVSQGRYGYTF
V: TRBV29-1
D: -
J: TRBJ1-2
size: -

DNA: TGTGCCAGTAGTATCCACGGCAGGGATCAGCCCCAGCATTTT
CDR3: CASSIHGRDQPQHF
V: TRBV19
D: -
J: TRBJ1-5
size: -

DNA: TGTGCCAGCAGCCCACGGACTAGTGGGAAAGGGGAGCTGTTTTTT
CDR3: CASSPRTSGKGELFF
V: TRBV11-3
D: TRBD2
J: TRBJ2-2
size: -

DNA: TGTGCCAGCAGCGGCCTTGGTAGCGGGAGGTTCAATGAGCAGTTCTTC
CDR3: CASSGLGSGRFNEQFF
V: TRBV9
D: TRBD2
J: TRBJ2-1
size: -

DNA: TGTGCCACTCACGGGGTAGGGTTCGATACGCAGTATTTT
CDR3: CATHGVGFDTQYF
V: TRBV2
D: -
J: TRBJ2-3
size: -

DNA: TGCGCCAGCAGCTTAAAGGGGGGGTTAACTGTTTTT
CDR3: CASSLKGGLTVF
V: TRBV5-1
D: -
J: TRBJ1-4
size: -

DNA: TGCGCCAGCAGCTTGGTAGGGAGCAGGAACACCGGGGAGCTGTTTTTT
CDR3: CASSLVGSRNTGELFF
V: TRBV5-1
D: -
J: TRBJ2-2
size: -

DNA: TGTGCCAGCTCGATGGGACAGGGCTACGAGCAGTACTTC
CDR3: CASSMGQGYEQYF
V: TRBV18
D: TRBD1
J: TRBJ2-7
size: -

DNA: TGTGCCAGCAGCCAATTTGGACAGGGGACAGATACGCAGTATTTT
CDR3: CASSQFGQGTDTQYF
V: TRBV3-1/TRBV3-2
D: TRBD1
J: TRBJ2-3
size: -

DNA: TGTGCCTGTTCGGGACAGGGGGCAAATGAGCAGTTCTTC
CDR3: CACSGQGANEQFF
V: TRBV30
D: TRBD1
J: TRBJ2-1
size: -

DNA: TGCAGTGCTAGTTCTAGCGGGAGGGCCGACGAGCAGTACTTC
CDR3: CSASSSGRADEQYF
V: TRBV20-1
D: TRBD2
J: TRBJ2-7
size: -

DNA: TGTGCCAGCAGTGAAGTGAGCTTTACAGATACGCAGTATTTT
CDR3: CASSEVSFTDTQYF
V: TRBV2
D: -
J: TRBJ2-3
size: once

DNA: TGTGCCAGCAGCCAAGGAGGGGGCTCTGGAAACACCATATATTTT
CDR3: CASSQGGGSGNTIYF
V: TRBV3-1/TRBV3-2
D: -
J: TRBJ1-3
size: once

DNA: TGTGCCAGCAGTGGCCCCGGGGGACGGAATAGCAATCAGCCCCAGCATTTT
CDR3: CASSGPGGRNSNQPQHF
V: TRBV6-1
D: -
J: TRBJ1-5
size: -

DNA: TGTGCCAGCAGCTTAGATCTCACACGCAGGGGTCACTATGGCTACACCTTC
CDR3: CASSLDLTRRGHYGYTF
V: TRBV11-3
D: -
J: TRBJ1-2
size: once

DNA: TGTGCCAGCAGTTACCAGGGGGCTGTGGATGAAAAACTGTTTTTT
CDR3: CASSYQGAVDEKLFF
V: TRBV6-2/TRBV6-3
D: TRBD1
J: TRBJ1-4
size: -